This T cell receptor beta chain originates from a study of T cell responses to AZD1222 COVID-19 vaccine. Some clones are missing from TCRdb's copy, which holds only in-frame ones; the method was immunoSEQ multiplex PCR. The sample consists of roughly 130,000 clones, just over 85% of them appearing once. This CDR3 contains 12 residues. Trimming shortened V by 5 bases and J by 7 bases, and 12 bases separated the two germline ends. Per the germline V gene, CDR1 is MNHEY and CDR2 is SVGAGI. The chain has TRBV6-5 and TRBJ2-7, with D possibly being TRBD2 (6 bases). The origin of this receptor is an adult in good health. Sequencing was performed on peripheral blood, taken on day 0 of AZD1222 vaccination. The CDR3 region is CASSQTAGEQYF. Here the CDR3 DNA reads TGTGCCAGCAGTCAGACCGCGGGGGAGCAGTACTTC.